One sample yielded the 28 T cell receptor beta chains listed below, sequenced in a study of blood T cell repertoires in COVID-19. Sequencing used immunoSEQ multiplex PCR; TCRdb keeps in-frame clones, though not all of them. The sample lists around 140,000 clones; more than 75% were seen once. Sequenced material: peripheral blood. These receptors were taken from a woman between 50 and 59 years old with active or convalescent COVID-19.

The V gene is TRBV6-5, the J gene TRBJ2-5, with 7 positions matching TRBD2. CDR1 is MNHEY and CDR2 is SVGAGI in the germline V gene. The CDR3 contains 11 residues. V gave up 8 bases and J gave up 5 bases; unmatched junction bases: 2. The CDR3 DNA reads as TGTGCCAGCGGGCGGGGGGAGACCCAGTACTTC. This codes for CASGRGETQYF.

The chain has TRBV4-1 and TRBJ1-3; D is ambiguous. The germline V and J ends were trimmed by 4 bases and 0 bases, with 7 bases remaining between them. The CDR3 spans 14 residues. The germline CDR1 and CDR2 sequences are MGHRA and YSYEKL. The DNA for the CDR3 is TGCGCCAGCAGCCGTCTTTACTCTGGAAACACCATATATTTT. Translated: CASSRLYSGNTIYF.

The V and J genes are TRBV29-1 and TRBJ1-1, with D unresolved. Trimming took 5 bases from V and 3 from J, leaving 7 bases between them. From germline, CDR1 is SQVTM and CDR2 ANQGSEA. This CDR3 contains 11 residues. CDR3 nucleotides: TGCAGCGTTTTTAGAGACACTGAAGCTTTCTTT. Amino acid sequence: CSVFRDTEAFF.

V gene TRBV9 combines with J gene TRBJ2-5, with a possible D match to TRBD1 (5 bases). This CDR3 has 16 residues. Looked up from germline, CDR1 is SGDLS and CDR2 is YYNGEE. V lost 3 bases, J lost 5 bases, and 20 bases lay in between. CDR3 nucleotide sequence: TGTGCCAGCAGCGCCTCGACTGGGGCGCAACCGGAGACCCAGTACTTC. Protein: CASSASTGAQPETQYF.

This clone has more than one count but fewer than ten. The rearrangement joins TRBV3-1 (or the pseudogene TRBV3-2) to TRBJ2-2, with no clear D. This CDR3 has 18 residues. Trimming pared 1 base from V and 6 bases from J, leaving 21 bases between. Per the germline V gene, CDR1 is LGHDT and CDR2 is YNNKEL (reference sequence). Here the CDR3 DNA reads TGTGCCAGCAGCCAAGCTTACGAGCGATCCCCCAGCGCCGGGGAGCTGTTTTTT. Translated, it gives CASSQAYERSPSAGELFF.

This rearrangement joins TRBV30 to TRBJ1-5; D unresolved. The CDR3 sequence is 14 residues long. Germline CDR1 GTSNPN, CDR2 SVGIG (reference sequence). Trimming stripped 2 bases from V and 3 bases from J, with 11 bases between. CDR3 DNA: TGTGCCTGGAGTCGAGATTCCAACAATCAGCCCCAGCATTTT. It is translated as CAWSRDSNNQPQHF. Looking up the rest from reference TRBV30 and TRBJ1-5 gives the full variable domain: SQTIHQWPATLVQPVGSPLSLECTVEGTSNPNLYWYRQAAGRGLQLLFYSVGIGQISSEVPQNLSASRPQDRQFILSSKKLLLSDSGFYLCAWSRDSNNQPQHFGDGTRLSIL.

The chain uses TRBV27 and TRBJ2-7; weak D call: TRBD1 (5 bases). Between the trimmed V and J ends, which lost 2 bases and 0 bases, there was a span of 14 bases. The CDR3 is 16 residues long. The germline CDR1 and CDR2 sequences are MNHEY and SMNVEV (reference sequence). CDR3 region: CASSLERGASSYEQYF. As DNA, the CDR3 is TGTGCCAGCAGTTTAGAAAGGGGCGCCAGCTCCTACGAGCAGTACTTC.

The J gene is TRBJ1-2, the V gene TRBV5-4; D is undetermined. Germline V lookup: CDR1 SGHNT, CDR2 YYREEE (reference sequence). CDR3 length: 12 residues. The germline V and J ends were trimmed by 1 base and 4 bases, with 5 bases remaining between them. CDR3 amino acids: CASSLTSYGYTF. As DNA, the CDR3 is TGTGCCAGCAGCTTGACAAGCTATGGCTACACCTTC. Supplemented by reference TRBV5-4 and TRBJ1-2, the full variable domain reads ETGVTQSPTHLIKTRGQQVTLRCSSQSGHNTVSWYQQALGQGPQFIFQYYREEENGRGNFPPRFSGLQFPNYSSELNVNALELDDSALYLCASSLTSYGYTFGSGTRLTVV.

In regard to this clone: A read error may produce the germline difference seen at one junction end. The gene calls are TRBV27 and TRBJ2-3; 8 bases line up with TRBD2. CDR1 MNHEY and CDR2 SMNVEV come from the germline V gene (reference sequence). The CDR3 covers 16 residues. The CDR3 bases are TGTGCCAGCAGTACGGGACTAGAGAGCGTCACAGGTACGCAGTATTTT. As protein: CASSTGLESVTGTQYF.

This clone was seen only a few times. J is TRBJ2-7 and V is TRBV7-2, with 10 positions matching TRBD2. V trimming: 1 base; J trimming: 0 bases; junction bases outside the gene matches: 0. CDR1 is SGHTA and CDR2 is FQGNSA in the germline V gene. The CDR3 consists of 15 residues. CDR3 coding DNA: TGTGCCAGCAGCTTAGGACTAGCGGGCTCCTACGAGCAGTACTTC. It encodes CASSLGLAGSYEQYF.

Points on this clone: Additional DNA sequences in this sample encode the identical CDR3. The chain employs TRBV12-3 or TRBV12-4 and TRBJ2-7; 7 bases align to TRBD1. The trim removed 8 bases at V and 4 bases at J, leaving 5 bases unmatched. The CDR3 spans 12 residues. The CDR3 here is CASRDSGYEQYF. DNA for the CDR3: TGTGCCAGCCGGGACAGTGGATACGAGCAGTACTTC.

This sequence joins TRBV2 and TRBJ1-6; a possible D gene is TRBD1 (5 bases). V was trimmed by 3 bases and J by 3 bases, leaving 15 bases between them. This CDR3 has 17 residues. Germline V gene data show CDR1 as SNHLY and CDR2 as FYNNEI. The CDR3 region has the DNA TGTGCCAGCAGTGAGAGGGGAGCGGGGGGCTATAATTCACCCCTCCACTTT. As protein: CASSERGAGGYNSPLHF.

V gene TRBV19 combines with J gene TRBJ1-1; possible D gene TRBD1, 6 bases. The CDR3 spans 17 residues. V shed 4 bases and J shed 0 bases, with 18 bases lying between them. CDR1 and CDR2 from the germline V gene are LNHDA and SQIVND (reference sequence). CDR3 region: CASSKGWTGGMNTEAFF. The CDR3 DNA reads as TGTGCCAGTAGTAAGGGTTGGACGGGGGGCATGAACACTGAAGCTTTCTTT.

The rearrangement links TRBV6-6 to TRBJ1-1; a weak D match, TRBD1 (6 bases). Trimming took off 2 bases at V and 10 bases at J, with 14 bases between the two ends. In germline, CDR1 is MNHNY, CDR2 SVGAGI (reference sequence). The CDR3 is 13 residues long. CDR3 sequence reads: CASSYVGGRGAFF. In DNA form, the CDR3 reads TGTGCCAGCAGTTACGTAGGGGGAAGGGGAGCTTTCTTT.

A few counts support this clone. The rearrangement joins TRBV6-6 to TRBJ1-5; 8 nucleotides match TRBD1. Germline CDR1 and CDR2: MNHNY and SVGAGI (reference sequence). V gave up 6 bases and J gave up 1 base; unmatched junction bases: 8. The CDR3 totals 16 residues. DNA for the CDR3: TGTGCCAGCAGGGTGACAGGGGCTGGGAGCAATCAGCCCCAGCATTTT. The encoded protein is CASRVTGAGSNQPQHF.

This clone has a single count. This rearrangement joins TRBV7-9 to TRBJ1-1, with 9 bases that match TRBD1. Germline lookup yields CDR1 SEHNR and CDR2 FQNEAQ (reference sequence). With V trimmed by 5 bases and J by 6 bases, 7 bases remained unmatched. The CDR3 runs 14 residues. The CDR3 is CASSHRQGDAEAFF. The CDR3 DNA is TGTGCCAGCAGCCATAGACAGGGGGACGCTGAAGCTTTCTTT.

In nucleotides, the CDR3 is TGTGCCAGCAGTCCCTTCGCCGGGAGTGAAGCTTTCTTT. Protein: CASSPFAGSEAFF. This chain joins TRBV27 and TRBJ1-1, with D uncertain. This CDR3 has 13 residues. CDR1 MNHEY and CDR2 SMNVEV come from the germline V gene (reference sequence). Trimming stripped 5 bases from V and 7 bases from J, with 14 bases between.

The J gene is TRBJ2-1, the V gene TRBV27, with TRBD2 matching 7 bases. In germline, CDR1 is MNHEY, CDR2 SMNVEV (reference sequence). The CDR3 length is 17 residues. V shed 1 base, J shed 0 bases, and the junction held 6 bases outside the gene matches. Written as DNA, the CDR3 is TGTGCCAGCAGTTTATTTGTGACTAGCCGCTCCTACAATGAGCAGTTCTTC. Its protein is CASSLFVTSRSYNEQFF.

This chain joins TRBV23-1 and TRBJ1-6; no clear D. TRBV23-1 is treated as an ORF (open reading frame) with a function not yet certain. The CDR3 spans 17 residues. Trimming removed 0 bases from V and 6 bases from J, with 15 bases in between. CDR3 DNA: TGCGCCAGCAGTCAATCGAAGAGGGTAGAGGGTAATTCACCCCTCCACTTT. This translates into CASSQSKRVEGNSPLHF.

The chain is built from TRBV29-1 and TRBJ1-1; TRBD1 matches 7 bases. Losses at the gene ends were 3 bases for V and 5 bases for J; bases not matched to a gene: 6. Germline CDR1 and CDR2: SQVTM and ANQGSEA. The CDR3 has 13 amino acids. CDR3 residues: CSVDTGTVTEAFF. The CDR3 nucleotides are TGCAGCGTTGATACTGGGACAGTAACTGAAGCTTTCTTT. Filled out from reference TRBV29-1 and TRBJ1-1, the complete variable domain reads SAVISQKPSRDICQRGTSLTIQCQVDSQVTMMFWYRQQPGQSLTLIATANQGSEATYESGFVIDKFPISRPNLTFSTLTVSNMSPEDSSIYLCSVDTGTVTEAFFGQGTRLTVV.

This clone was counted between two and nine times. The chain uses TRBV3-1 (or the pseudogene TRBV3-2) and TRBJ1-1, with TRBD1 identical over 9 bases. The CDR3 spans 16 residues. J was trimmed by 4 bases and V by 3 bases; bases with no gene match: 9. Germline CDR1 reads LGHDT; CDR2 reads YNNKEL (reference sequence). CDR3 in DNA: TGTGCCAGCAGCCAGCGGACAGGGGCCTTGGGCACTGAAGCTTTCTTT. This translates into CASSQRTGALGTEAFF.

The V and J genes are TRBV28 and TRBJ2-1, with TRBD2 matching 7 bases. This CDR3 is built from 16 residues. Trimming removed 8 bases from V and 0 bases from J; junction bases left unmatched: 10. From germline, CDR1 is MDHEN and CDR2 SYDVKM. CDR3 coding DNA: TGTGCCAGCGGATCTCGGGGCGGGAGCTCCTACAATGAGCAGTTCTTC. The encoded protein is CASGSRGGSSYNEQFF.

The V and J genes are TRBV25-1 and TRBJ2-5; D is perhaps TRBD2 (6 bases). The V end lost 4 bases, the J end lost 7 bases, and 16 bases lay between the germline ends. Germline V CDR1 and CDR2: MGHDK, SYGVNS. This CDR3 has 14 residues. CDR3 nucleotide sequence: TGTGCCAGCAGTGTTGGGGGGAACGTGGGGACCCAGTACTTC. Amino acids: CASSVGGNVGTQYF.

The V and J genes are TRBV4-2 and TRBJ2-7, with D maybe TRBD1 (6 bases). This CDR3 region has 16 residues. With 3 bases removed from V and 0 bases from J, the gap between germline ends came to 15 bases. Germline V gene lookup returns CDR1 LGHNA and CDR2 YNFKEQ. The DNA for the CDR3 is TGTGCCAGCAGCCATCCCATAGACAGGTACTCCTACGAGCAGTACTTC. Translating it yields CASSHPIDRYSYEQYF.

The gene calls are TRBV2 and TRBJ1-5; TRBD1 matches 7 bases. Trimming removed 3 bases from V and 4 bases from J; junction bases left unmatched: 6. The CDR3 totals 15 residues. Germline V CDR1 and CDR2: SNHLY, FYNNEI. The DNA for the CDR3 is TGTGCCAGCAGTGACCCCCAGGGGGGAAATCAGCCCCAGCATTTT. Its protein product is CASSDPQGGNQPQHF.

The chain couples TRBV30 to TRBJ2-1; tentatively, D is TRBD2 (5 bases). CDR1 and CDR2 (germline): GTSNPN, SVGIG (reference sequence). The CDR3 spans 12 residues. Trimming removed 5 bases from V and 6 bases from J, with 11 bases in between. The CDR3 sequence: CAWQPGINEQFF. CDR3 coding DNA: TGTGCCTGGCAGCCGGGAATCAATGAGCAGTTCTTC. Full variable domain (missing parts from reference TRBV30 and TRBJ2-1): SQTIHQWPATLVQPVGSPLSLECTVEGTSNPNLYWYRQAAGRGLQLLFYSVGIGQISSEVPQNLSASRPQDRQFILSSKKLLLSDSGFYLCAWQPGINEQFFGPGTRLTVL.

The table lists this clone with a count of one. This chain joins TRBV3-1 (or the pseudogene TRBV3-2) and TRBJ2-7; D not resolved. This CDR3 comprises 14 residues. The germline CDR1 and CDR2 sequences are LGHDT and YNNKEL (reference sequence). V was cut by 2 bases and J by 6 bases, with 14 bases left in between. CDR3 sequence (DNA): TGTGCCAGCAGCCAACAGGCCGTTAGACCCGAGCAGTACTTC. Encoded protein: CASSQQAVRPEQYF.

The chain uses TRBV7-9 and TRBJ1-4; TRBD1 matches at 10 bases. CDR1 and CDR2 from the germline V gene are SEHNR and FQNEAQ (reference sequence). The CDR3 has 13 amino acids. V shed 2 bases, J shed 16 bases, and the junction held 7 bases outside the gene matches. CDR3 nucleotide sequence: TGTGCCAGCAGCTTACATCCGGGACAGGGGACGTTTTTT. Its translation: CASSLHPGQGTFF.